Listed below are T cell receptor beta chains from one sample, sequenced in a study of blood T cell repertoires in COVID-19. Here immunoSEQ multiplex PCR was the method, and the copy in TCRdb shows in-frame clones only, minus some. The sample holds more than 50,000 clones, around nine tenths seen once. Material: peripheral blood. All receptors derive from a human donor in a cohort sampled during active COVID-19. Each CDR3 is given with its conserved first and last residue. A D gene is named only where the DNA matches it firmly. Where a row states a size, it is once, few, many or the class of an expanded clone; other rows omit it.

V gene	D gene	clone size	J gene	CDR3 DNA	CDR3 protein
TRBV9	-	-	TRBJ2-2	TGTGCCAGCAGCGGGAGAGTGTTTACCGGGGAGCTGTTTTTT	CASSGRVFTGELFF
TRBV9	-	-	TRBJ2-7	TGTGCCAGCAGCCCCCAAAATAGGGGGAGCGGGCAGTACTTC	CASSPQNRGSGQYF
TRBV5-1	TRBD1	-	TRBJ2-1	TGCGCCAGCAGCCGTCCCGGACAGGGATTCTACAATGAGCAGTTCTTC	CASSRPGQGFYNEQFF
TRBV24-1	TRBD1	once	TRBJ2-1	TGTGCCACCAGTGATCTAGGGACAGGGGCCGACAATGAGCAGTTCTTC	CATSDLGTGADNEQFF
TRBV12-3/TRBV12-4	-	-	TRBJ2-7	TGTGCCAGCGCAAAACGGGTAGTCTACGAGCAGTACTTC	CASAKRVVYEQYF
TRBV21-1	-	-	TRBJ1-1	TGTGCCTGCCGATTGGAGGTGAACACTGAAGCTTTCTTT	CACRLEVNTEAFF
TRBV7-2	-	-	TRBJ1-3	TGTGCCAGCAGCCACATTACAGTCTCTGGAAACACCATATATTTT	CASSHITVSGNTIYF
TRBV10-3	TRBD1	-	TRBJ2-1	TGTGCCATCAGTGAGACCTCACAGGGGTGGGGCGAGCAGTTCTTC	CAISETSQGWGEQFF
TRBV6-4	-	-	TRBJ1-5	TGTGCCAGCAGGGTGACTTTCCAAAATCAGCCCCAGCATTTT	CASRVTFQNQPQHF
TRBV6-1	-	-	TRBJ2-2	TGTGCCAGCAGTGAAGATGTTGGGGCCACCGGGGAGCTGTTTTTT	CASSEDVGATGELFF
TRBV6-1	TRBD1	-	TRBJ1-1	TGTGCCAGCAGTGAGGACAGGGCCGAAGCTTTCTTT	CASSEDRAEAFF
TRBV6-5	-	-	TRBJ1-2	TGTGCCAGCAGTTCCAGGAATGGCTACACCTTC	CASSSRNGYTF
TRBV2	TRBD1	-	TRBJ2-1	TGTGCCAGCGGGGGACAGTTTAGCTCCTACAATGAGCAGTTCTTC	CASGGQFSSYNEQFF
TRBV4-1	TRBD1	few	TRBJ1-1	TGCGCCAGCAGCCAAGTAAGGGGACAGGGGGGTGAAGCTTTCTTT	CASSQVRGQGGEAFF
TRBV7-9	-	once	TRBJ2-1	TGTGCCAGCAGCCCACCGAGCTACAATGAGCAGTTCTTC	CASSPPSYNEQFF
TRBV6-6	TRBD1	-	TRBJ2-6	TGTGCCAGCAGCCCGAGGGGGCTGAGGGCCAACGTCCTGACTTTC	CASSPRGLRANVLTF
TRBV7-9	TRBD2	-	TRBJ2-4	TGTGCCAGCAGCTTATTGTGGGCGGGGGGGCCCTCGGAAAACATTCAGTACTTC	CASSLLWAGGPSENIQYF
TRBV19	TRBD1	-	TRBJ2-1	TGTGCCAGTAGTATTGGGACAGGGAGCTCCTACAATGAGCAGTTCTTC	CASSIGTGSSYNEQFF
TRBV7-2	-	once	TRBJ1-5	TGTGCCAGCAGCGGGTCGGGGGGGAGCAATCAGCCCCAGCATTTT	CASSGSGGSNQPQHF
TRBV5-6	TRBD2	-	TRBJ2-2	TGTGCCAGCAGCCCTCCGGGACTAGCGGACTTCGGGGAGCTGTTTTTT	CASSPPGLADFGELFF
TRBV7-9	TRBD1	-	TRBJ1-3	TGTGCCAGCAGCTCGTCCGGGACAGACGGAAACACCATATATTTT	CASSSSGTDGNTIYF
TRBV6-5	TRBD1	-	TRBJ2-7	TGTGCCAGCAGTTACTCGGGACAGGGGGCCTACGAGCAGTACTTC	CASSYSGQGAYEQYF
TRBV19	-	-	TRBJ1-5	TGTGCCAGTAGTATTTTGGCTGCTAGCAATCAGCCCCAGCATTTT	CASSILAASNQPQHF
TRBV13	-	-	TRBJ1-2	TGTGCCAGCAGCCCGGGGACTGGGGTGGGCTATGGCTACACCTTC	CASSPGTGVGYGYTF
TRBV11-1	-	once	TRBJ2-5	TGTGCCAGCAGATCGGGTGGGACATCACAAGAGACCCAGTACTTC	CASRSGGTSQETQYF
TRBV19	TRBD1	-	TRBJ1-3	TGTGCCAGTAGTGAGACGACCGGGACAGGGGGAATAAACACCATATATTTT	CASSETTGTGGINTIYF
TRBV6-2/TRBV6-3	TRBD1	once	TRBJ1-2	TGTGCCAGCAGCCGCGACAGGGGTGGCTACACCTTC	CASSRDRGGYTF
TRBV4-1	TRBD1	-	TRBJ1-4	TGCGCCAGCAGCCAAGACCTACTGACAGGGAATTATGAAAAACTGTTTTTT	CASSQDLLTGNYEKLFF
TRBV7-9	-	-	TRBJ2-4	TGTGCCAGCAGCTTGGTGGCCGGGAGAAACATTCAGTACTTC	CASSLVAGRNIQYF
TRBV25-1	TRBD1	-	TRBJ1-1	TGTGCCAGCAGTGAACAGGGGGACACTGAAGCTTTCTTT	CASSEQGDTEAFF
TRBV5-1	TRBD2	once	TRBJ2-1	TGCGCCAGCAGCTTGGAGACTAGCGGATACAATGAGCAGTTCTTC	CASSLETSGYNEQFF
TRBV19	-	-	TRBJ2-1	TGTGCCAGTAGTATCGCCCCCCAAGGGGCCAATGAGCAGTTCTTC	CASSIAPQGANEQFF
TRBV11-2	TRBD1	once	TRBJ1-4	TGTGCCAGCAGCCTTGGGGACAGGGTAGGAAAACTGTTTTTT	CASSLGDRVGKLFF
TRBV6-5	-	-	TRBJ2-3	TGTGCCAGCTCGGGGTTGGGCACAGATACGCAGTATTTT	CASSGLGTDTQYF
TRBV7-2	-	once	TRBJ2-1	TGTGCCAGCAGCTCTTTGGGACAAAACTACAATGAGCAGTTCTTC	CASSSLGQNYNEQFF
TRBV7-2	TRBD2	-	TRBJ2-3	TGTGCCAGCAGCTTTAGCGGGGGCACAGATACGCAGTATTTT	CASSFSGGTDTQYF
TRBV4-3	-	-	TRBJ1-1	TGCGCCAGCAGCCAAATACCAGAGAACACTGAAGCTTTCTTT	CASSQIPENTEAFF
TRBV2	-	-	TRBJ1-3	TGTGCCAGCAGTCAATCTACGGACAGACCCTCGGACACCATATATTTT	CASSQSTDRPSDTIYF
TRBV7-9	TRBD1	-	TRBJ2-1	TGTGCCAGCAGCTTTGGGACAGGGCCGTACAATGAGCAGTTCTTC	CASSFGTGPYNEQFF
TRBV7-3	-	-	TRBJ2-2	TGTGCCAGCAGCTTAGTTTCTACCGCGAACACCGGGGAGCTGTTTTTT	CASSLVSTANTGELFF
TRBV29-1	TRBD1	-	TRBJ2-1	TGCAGCGCTCCTAAAGGGGACAGTAACAATGAGCAGTTCTTC	CSAPKGDSNNEQFF